This T cell receptor beta chain appears in the sequencing data of a study of CD8+ T cells in alopecia areata. RNA was isolated and reverse transcribed to cDNA, the sequencing template. Using immunoSEQ multiplex PCR, the repertoire was profiled, and TCRdb retains in-frame clones only, with some absent. The data show 90,000 to 150,000 clones, around 58% seen once. About this clone: Its target is unknown.

As for treatment: oral pan-JAK inhibitor, 5-10 mg twice daily. T lymphocytes (CD4+ and CD8+) were sorted from PBMCs. Study conclusions and caveats: There were many expanded lesional clones persisting in scalp and blood during tofacitinib.

The junction had 4 bases not matched to a gene; V was cut back by 3 bases and J by 0 bases. This CDR3 region has 16 residues. CDR1 SGHRS and CDR2 YFSETQ come from the germline V gene. The rearrangement joins TRBV5-1 to TRBJ1-1; 11 nucleotides align to TRBD1. Sequencing used CD8+ T cells sorted from blood, obtained at week 4, from a patient treated with tofacitinib. This TCR was sampled from a human donor with alopecia areata. This CDR3 reads CASSYGTGGMNTEAFF. CDR3 bases: TGCGCCAGCAGCTACGGGACAGGGGGTATGAACACTGAAGCTTTCTTT. Complete variable domain (other parts from reference TRBV5-1 and TRBJ1-1): KAGVTQTPRYLIKTRGQQVTLSCSPISGHRSVSWYQQTPGQGLQFLFEYFSETQRNKGNFPGRFSGRQFSNSRSEMNVSTLELGDSALYLCASSYGTGGMNTEAFFGQGTRLTVV.